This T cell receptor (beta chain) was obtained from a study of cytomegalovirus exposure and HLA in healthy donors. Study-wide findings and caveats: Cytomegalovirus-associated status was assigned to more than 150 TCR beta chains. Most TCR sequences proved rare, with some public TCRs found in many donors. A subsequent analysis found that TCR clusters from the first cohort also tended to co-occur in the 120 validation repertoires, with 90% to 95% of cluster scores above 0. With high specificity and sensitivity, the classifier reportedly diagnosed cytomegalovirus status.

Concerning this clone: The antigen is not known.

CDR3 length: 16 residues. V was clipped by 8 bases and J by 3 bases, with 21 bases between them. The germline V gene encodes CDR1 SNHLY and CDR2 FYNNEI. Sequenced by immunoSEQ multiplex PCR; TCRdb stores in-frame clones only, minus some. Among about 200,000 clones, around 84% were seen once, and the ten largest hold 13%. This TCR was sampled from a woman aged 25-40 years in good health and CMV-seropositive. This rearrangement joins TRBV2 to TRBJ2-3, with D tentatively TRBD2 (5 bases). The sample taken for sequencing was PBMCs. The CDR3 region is CASLDRGTLRTDTQYF. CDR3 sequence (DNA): TGTGCCAGCCTTGATCGGGGAACCCTGAGGACAGATACGCAGTATTTT. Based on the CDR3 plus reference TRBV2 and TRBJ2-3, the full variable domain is EPEVTQTPSHQVTQMGQEVILRCVPISNHLYFYWYRQILGQKVEFLVSFYNNEISEKSEIFDDQFSVERPDGSNFTLKIRSTKLEDSAMYFCASLDRGTLRTDTQYFGPGTRLTVL.